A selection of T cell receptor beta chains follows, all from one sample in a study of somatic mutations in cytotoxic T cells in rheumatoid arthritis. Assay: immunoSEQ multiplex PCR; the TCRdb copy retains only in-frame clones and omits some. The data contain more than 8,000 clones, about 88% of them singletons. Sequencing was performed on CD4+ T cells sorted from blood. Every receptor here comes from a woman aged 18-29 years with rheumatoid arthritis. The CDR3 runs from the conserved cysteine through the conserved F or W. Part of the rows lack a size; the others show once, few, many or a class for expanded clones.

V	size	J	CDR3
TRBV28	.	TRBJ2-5	CASTRDTQETQYF
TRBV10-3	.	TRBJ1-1	CAISTGATEAFF
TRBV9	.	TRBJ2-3	CASSVGAGGNADTQYF
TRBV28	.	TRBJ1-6	CASSLPGGVSSPLHF
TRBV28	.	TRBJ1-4	CASRQGGTEKLFF
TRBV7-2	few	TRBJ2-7	CASSAAWEQYF
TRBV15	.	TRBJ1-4	CATSRESGGKLFF
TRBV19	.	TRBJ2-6	CASSIPIGSGANVLTF
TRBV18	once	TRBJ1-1	CASSPTSGVGAFF
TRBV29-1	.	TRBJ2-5	CSVVTGNQETQYF
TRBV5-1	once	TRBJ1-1	CASSFTGGTEAFF
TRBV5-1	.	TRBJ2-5	CASSTGLAGPQETQYF
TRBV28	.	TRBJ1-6	CASSSGNSPLHF
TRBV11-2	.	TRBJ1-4	CASSFYRGLGEKLFF
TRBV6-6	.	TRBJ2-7	CASTRTSPYEQYF
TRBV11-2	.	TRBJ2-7	CASSPPSGSGYEQYF
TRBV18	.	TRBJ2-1	CASSPGLAGVASSNEQFF
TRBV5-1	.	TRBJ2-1	CASRRGLDPASYNEQFF
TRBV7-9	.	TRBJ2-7	CASRGESPYRDEQYF
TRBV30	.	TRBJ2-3	CAWGQRQGSKADTQYF
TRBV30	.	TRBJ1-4	CAWGPGTTNEKLFF
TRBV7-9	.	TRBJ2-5	CASSLYGGGSETQYF
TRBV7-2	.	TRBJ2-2	CASTLGTANTGELFF
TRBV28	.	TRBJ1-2	CASSFGGPYYGYTF
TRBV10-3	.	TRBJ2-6	CAISEGGNGANVLTF
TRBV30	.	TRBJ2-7	CAWSVRRAEQYF
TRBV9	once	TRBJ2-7	CASSVDGSDEQYF
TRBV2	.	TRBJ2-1	CASKGGVTYNEQFF
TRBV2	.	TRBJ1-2	CASREDRAYGYTF
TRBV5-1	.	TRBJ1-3	CASSPTRRVSGNTIYF
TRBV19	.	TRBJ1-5	CASSMGGQGAGQPQHF
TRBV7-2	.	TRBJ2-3	CASSPPSGGLTVADTQYF
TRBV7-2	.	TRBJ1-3	CASSLGGGSGNTIYF